The 14 T cell receptor beta chains reported below all come from one sample, sequenced in a study of CD8 T cells in ankylosing spondylitis. Study-level results: In ankylosing spondylitis blood, a motif of roughly eight highly homologous TCR beta variants appeared characteristic.

Which antigens these TCRs recognize remains unknown. TCRdb ran MiXCR on the 5' RACE reads and lists one entry per CDR3 protein. The top ten hold about 0.49% of the sample, which has 700,000 to 1,000,000 distinct CDR3 sequences, about 11% seen once. The sample consisted of blood, either unsorted or a sorted T cell fraction (not recorded which). These TCRs come from a male donor with ankylosing spondylitis.

This clonotype was counted many times. The chain links TRBV20-1 to TRBJ2-3, with TRBD1 identical over 7 bases. Per the germline V gene, CDR1 is DFQATT and CDR2 is SNEGSKA (reference sequence). CDR3 length: 15 amino acids. V lost 6 bases and J lost 4; bases outside the gene matches: 13. The CDR3 coding sequence is TGCAGTGCCGTCGGGACCGGGACAGTGGCAGATACGCAGTATTTT. This sequence encodes CSAVGTGTVADTQYF.

This clonotype was seen more than once but under ten times. The CDR3 DNA reads TGCGCCAGCAGCCAACCGAGGGGACGGGATACGCAGTATTTT. Translating it yields CASSQPRGRDTQYF. This sequence joins TRBV5-1 and TRBJ2-3; D might be TRBD1 or TRBD2, each matching 5 bases. The germline V gene encodes CDR1 SGHRS and CDR2 YFSETQ. V lost 4 bases and J 6 bases, leaving 15 bases between the germline ends. The CDR3 sequence is 14 residues long.

This rearrangement joins TRBV5-8 to TRBJ2-5, with a possible D match to TRBD1 (6 bases). CDR3 size: 13 residues. V was clipped by 3 bases and J by 5 bases, with 11 bases between them. Germline CDR1 reads SGHTS; CDR2 reads YDEGEE. CDR3 protein: CASSSDSYETQYF. The CDR3 DNA reads as TGTGCCAGCAGCTCGGACAGTTACGAGACCCAGTACTTC.

This clonotype turned up a few times. The chain couples TRBV27 to TRBJ2-7, with 9 nucleotides matching TRBD1. Germline V gene sequence: CDR1 MNHEY, CDR2 SMNVEV (reference sequence). The CDR3 extends over 16 amino acids. V lost 5 bases and J lost 3; bases outside the gene matches: 11. The DNA of the CDR3 is TGTGCCAGCAGTATTCTTACACCGGGACAGGGCTACGAGCAGTACTTC. Its protein is CASSILTPGQGYEQYF.

This clonotype was found a few times. The DNA of the CDR3 is TGCAGCGTTCTTCCTAGCGGGAGTAGGGAGCAGTACTTC. Translation: CSVLPSGSREQYF. The chain recombines TRBV29-1 with TRBJ2-7, with 10 bases lining up with TRBD2. With V trimmed by 5 bases and J by 7 bases, 8 bases remained unmatched. The CDR3 runs 13 residues. Germline CDR1 and CDR2: SQVTM and ANQGSEA.

This clonotype turned up a few times. The V call is TRBV25-1, the J call TRBJ2-3; 11 nucleotides match TRBD2. Germline CDR1 MGHDK, CDR2 SYGVNS. J was trimmed by 3 bases and V by 0 bases; bases with no gene match: 2. The CDR3 has 16 amino acids. The chain's CDR3 is CASSEYTSGRTDTQYF. The CDR3 DNA reads as TGTGCCAGCAGTGAATATACTAGCGGGAGAACAGATACGCAGTATTTT.

About this clonotype itself: One base away lies a much larger clone, so this may be a sequencing read error. No conserved phenylalanine or tryptophan ends this CDR3, so it is likely a read error. J is TRBJ1-1 and V is TRBV5-1, with D maybe TRBD1 (6 bases). Germline CDR1 reads SGHRS; CDR2 reads YFSETQ. The CDR3 runs 14 residues. Trimming took 1 base from V and 5 from J, leaving 12 bases between them. The CDR3 is CASSLFTGSTEAFI. CDR3 in DNA: TGCGCCAGCAGCTTGTTCACAGGGTCGACTGAAGCTTTCATT.

The V and J genes are TRBV24-1 and TRBJ2-1; 7 bases line up with TRBD2. After removal of 5 bases from V and 2 bases from J, the junction contained 11 bases not matched to a gene. This CDR3 is 17 amino acids long. Per the germline V gene, CDR1 is KGHDR and CDR2 is SFDVKD. The CDR3 DNA sequence: TGTGCCACCAGTGGAGGTGGGAGGGCCAGGACCTACAATGAGCAGTTCTTC. This translates into CATSGGGRARTYNEQFF.

This clonotype was counted ten times or more. The chain recombines TRBV20-1 with TRBJ1-6; TRBD1 might be the D (6 bases). Germline V gives CDR1 DFQATT, CDR2 SNEGSKA (reference sequence). Trimming pared 6 bases from V and 3 bases from J, leaving 9 bases between. The CDR3 consists of 13 residues. The CDR3 DNA sequence: TGCAGTGCAAGACAGGTCTATAATTCACCCCTCCACTTT. Amino acids: CSARQVYNSPLHF.

This clonotype was seen more than once but under ten times. The V gene is TRBV7-9, the J gene TRBJ2-7, with D unclear. In germline, CDR1 is SEHNR, CDR2 FQNEAQ (reference sequence). Trimming shortened V by 3 bases and J by 0 bases, and 12 bases separated the two germline ends. This CDR3 is 15 amino acids long. The CDR3 reads CASSLRGILSYEQYF. The CDR3 nucleotides are TGTGCCAGCAGCTTGCGAGGTATCCTCTCCTACGAGCAGTACTTC.

The chain joins TRBV10-3 to TRBJ2-2, with a tentative D call TRBD1 (5 bases). Germline V lookup: CDR1 ENHRY, CDR2 SYGVKD. The V gene lost 5 bases and the J gene lost 1 base, with 8 bases spanning the gap. The CDR3 is 14 amino acids. CDR3 in amino acids: CAISKDRNTGELFF. DNA of the CDR3: TGTGCCATCAGTAAAGACAGGAACACCGGGGAGCTGTTTTTT.

This clonotype came up a few times. V gene TRBV7-2 combines with J gene TRBJ2-7; TRBD2 matches at 8 bases. The trim removed 5 bases at V and 7 bases at J, leaving 7 bases unmatched. The CDR3 has 13 amino acids. From germline, CDR1 is SGHTA and CDR2 FQGNSA. The CDR3 loop reads CASSPSPGGEQYF. DNA of the CDR3: TGTGCCAGCAGCCCTAGTCCGGGGGGGGAGCAGTACTTC.

The gene calls are TRBV29-1 and TRBJ1-3; perhaps TRBD1 as D (5 bases). Germline CDR1 and CDR2: SQVTM and ANQGSEA. The CDR3 has 14 amino acids. Trimming shortened V by 3 bases and J by 1 base, and 10 bases separated the two germline ends. The CDR3 nucleotides are TGCAGCGTTGAGAGGGGTTATTCTGGAAACACCATATATTTT. Residues: CSVERGYSGNTIYF.

This clonotype was detected a few times. The chain joins TRBV12-3 or TRBV12-4 to TRBJ1-5; D is unclear. V lost 6 bases to trimming and J lost 1 base, with 13 bases between them. This CDR3 spans 15 amino acids. The CDR3 DNA reads TGTGCCAGCAGCAAGGCTCTCAGGAGCAATCAGCCCCAGCATTTT. It is translated as CASSKALRSNQPQHF.